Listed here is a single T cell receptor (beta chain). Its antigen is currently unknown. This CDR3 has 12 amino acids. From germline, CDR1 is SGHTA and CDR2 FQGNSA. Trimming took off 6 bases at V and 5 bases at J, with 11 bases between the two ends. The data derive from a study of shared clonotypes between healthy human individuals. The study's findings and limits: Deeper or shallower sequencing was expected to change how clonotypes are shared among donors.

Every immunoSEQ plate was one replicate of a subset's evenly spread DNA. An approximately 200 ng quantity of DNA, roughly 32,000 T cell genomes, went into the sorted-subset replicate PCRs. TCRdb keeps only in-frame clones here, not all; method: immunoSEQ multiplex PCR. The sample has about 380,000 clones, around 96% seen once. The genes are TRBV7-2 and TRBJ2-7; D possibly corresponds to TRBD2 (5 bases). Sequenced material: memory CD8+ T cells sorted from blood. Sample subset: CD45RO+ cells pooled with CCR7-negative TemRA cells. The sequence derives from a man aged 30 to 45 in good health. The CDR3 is CASSSRRNEQYF. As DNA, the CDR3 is TGTGCCAGCAGTTCTAGGAGGAACGAGCAGTACTTC.